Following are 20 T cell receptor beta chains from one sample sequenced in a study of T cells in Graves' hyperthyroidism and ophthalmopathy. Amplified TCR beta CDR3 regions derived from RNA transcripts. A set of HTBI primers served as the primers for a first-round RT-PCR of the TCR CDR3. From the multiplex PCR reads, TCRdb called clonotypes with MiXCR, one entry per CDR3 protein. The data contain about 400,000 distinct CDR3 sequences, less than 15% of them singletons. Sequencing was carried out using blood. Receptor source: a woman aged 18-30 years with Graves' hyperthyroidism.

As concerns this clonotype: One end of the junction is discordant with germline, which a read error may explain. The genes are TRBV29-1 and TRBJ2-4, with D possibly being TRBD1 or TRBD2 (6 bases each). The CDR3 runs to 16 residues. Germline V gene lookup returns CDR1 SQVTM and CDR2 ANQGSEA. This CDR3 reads CSVEPPGALSKNTQYF. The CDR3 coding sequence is TGCAGCGTTGAACCGCCGGGGGCGTTGAGCAAAAACACTCAGTACTTC.

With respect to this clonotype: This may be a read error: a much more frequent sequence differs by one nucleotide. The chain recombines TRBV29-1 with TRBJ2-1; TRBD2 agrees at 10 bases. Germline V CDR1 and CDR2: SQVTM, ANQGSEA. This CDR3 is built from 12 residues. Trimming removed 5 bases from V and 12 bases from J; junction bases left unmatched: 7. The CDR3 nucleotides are TGCAGCGTTTCTAGCGGGAGATATGGGCAGTTCTTC. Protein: CSVSSGRYGQFF.

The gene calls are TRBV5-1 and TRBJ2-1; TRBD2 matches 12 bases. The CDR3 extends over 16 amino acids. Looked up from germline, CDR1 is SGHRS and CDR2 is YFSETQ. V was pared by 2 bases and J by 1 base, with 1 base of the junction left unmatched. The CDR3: CASSFGLAGSYNEQFF. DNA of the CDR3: TGCGCCAGCAGCTTCGGACTAGCGGGGTCCTACAATGAGCAGTTCTTC. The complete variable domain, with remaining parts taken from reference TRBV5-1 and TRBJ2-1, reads KAGVTQTPRYLIKTRGQQVTLSCSPISGHRSVSWYQQTPGQGLQFLFEYFSETQRNKGNFPGRFSGRQFSNSRSEMNVSTLELGDSALYLCASSFGLAGSYNEQFFGPGTRLTVL.

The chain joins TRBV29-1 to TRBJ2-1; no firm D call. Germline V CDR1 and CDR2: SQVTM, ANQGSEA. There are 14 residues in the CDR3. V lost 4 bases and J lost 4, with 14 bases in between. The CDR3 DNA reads TGCAGCGTTGCCCTCCAGGTGGGATACAATGAGCAGTTCTTC. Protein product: CSVALQVGYNEQFF.

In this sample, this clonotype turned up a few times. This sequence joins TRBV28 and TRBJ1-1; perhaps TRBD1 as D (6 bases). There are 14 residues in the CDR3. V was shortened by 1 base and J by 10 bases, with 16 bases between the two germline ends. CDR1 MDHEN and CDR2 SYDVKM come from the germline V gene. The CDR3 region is CASSLSETGFLAFF. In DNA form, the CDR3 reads TGTGCCAGCAGTTTATCCGAGACAGGTTTTTTAGCTTTCTTT.

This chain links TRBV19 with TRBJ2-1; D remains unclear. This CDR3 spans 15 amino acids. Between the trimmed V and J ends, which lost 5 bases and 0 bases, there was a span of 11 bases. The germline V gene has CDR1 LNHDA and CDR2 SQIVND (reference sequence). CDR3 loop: CASSSPTSSYNEQFF. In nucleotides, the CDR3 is TGTGCCAGTAGTTCTCCTACGAGCTCCTACAATGAGCAGTTCTTC.

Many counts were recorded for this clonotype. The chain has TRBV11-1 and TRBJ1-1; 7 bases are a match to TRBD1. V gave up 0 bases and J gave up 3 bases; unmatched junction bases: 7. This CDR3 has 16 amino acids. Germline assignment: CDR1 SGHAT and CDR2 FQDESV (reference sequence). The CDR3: CASSLAGTASYTEAFF. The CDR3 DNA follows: TGTGCCAGCAGCTTAGCGGGGACAGCTTCTTACACTGAAGCTTTCTTT.

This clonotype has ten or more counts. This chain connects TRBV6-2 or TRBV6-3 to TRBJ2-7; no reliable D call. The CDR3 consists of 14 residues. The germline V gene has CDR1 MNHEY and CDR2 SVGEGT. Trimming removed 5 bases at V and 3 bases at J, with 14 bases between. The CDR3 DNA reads TGTGCCAGCAGTCGATCGCCCAATAGCTACGAGCAGTACTTC. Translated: CASSRSPNSYEQYF.

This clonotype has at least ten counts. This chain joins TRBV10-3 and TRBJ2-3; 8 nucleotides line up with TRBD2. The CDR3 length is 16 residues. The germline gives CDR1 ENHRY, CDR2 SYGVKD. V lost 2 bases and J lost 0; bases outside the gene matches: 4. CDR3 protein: CAISEALAGSTDTQYF. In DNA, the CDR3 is TGTGCCATCAGTGAGGCGTTAGCGGGAAGCACAGATACGCAGTATTTT.

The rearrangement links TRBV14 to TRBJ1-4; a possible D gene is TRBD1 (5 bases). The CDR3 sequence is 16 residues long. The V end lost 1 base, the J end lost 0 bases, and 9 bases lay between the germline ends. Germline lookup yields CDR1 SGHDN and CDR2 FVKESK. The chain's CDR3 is CASSQGWGPTNEKLFF. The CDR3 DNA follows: TGTGCCAGCAGCCAAGGTTGGGGCCCAACTAATGAAAAACTGTTTTTT. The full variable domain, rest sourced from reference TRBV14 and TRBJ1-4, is EAGVTQFPSHSVIEKGQTVTLRCDPISGHDNLYWYRRVMGKEIKFLLHFVKESKQDESGMPNNRFLAERTGGTYSTLKVQPAELEDSGVYFCASSQGWGPTNEKLFFGSGTQLSVL.

CDR3 sequence reads: CATSTRGPDTQYF. CDR3 DNA: TGTGCCACCAGCACCAGGGGGCCAGATACGCAGTATTTT. This chain joins TRBV15 and TRBJ2-3; 8 bases are shared with TRBD1. The length of the CDR3 is 13 residues. Per germline, CDR1 LNHNV and CDR2 YYDKDF (reference sequence). Trimming removed 4 bases from V and 4 bases from J; junction bases left unmatched: 1. Complete variable domain (other parts from reference TRBV15 and TRBJ2-3): DAMVIQNPRYQVTQFGKPVTLSCSQTLNHNVMYWYQQKSSQAPKLLFHYYDKDFNNEADTPDNFQSRRPNTSFCFLDIRSPGLGDTAMYLCATSTRGPDTQYFGPGTRLTVL.

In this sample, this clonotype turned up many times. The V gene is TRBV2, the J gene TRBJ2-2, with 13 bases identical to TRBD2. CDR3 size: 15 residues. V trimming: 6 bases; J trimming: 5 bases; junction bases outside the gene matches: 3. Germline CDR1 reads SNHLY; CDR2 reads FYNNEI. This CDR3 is CASSRTSGRTGELFF. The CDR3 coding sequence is TGTGCCAGCAGCCGGACTAGCGGGAGAACCGGGGAGCTGTTTTTT.

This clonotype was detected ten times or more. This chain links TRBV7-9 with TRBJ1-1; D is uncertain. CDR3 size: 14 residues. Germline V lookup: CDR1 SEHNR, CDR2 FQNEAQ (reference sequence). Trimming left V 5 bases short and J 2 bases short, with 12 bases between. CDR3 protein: CASSPSDPNTEAFF. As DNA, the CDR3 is TGTGCCAGCAGCCCCTCGGACCCTAACACTGAAGCTTTCTTT.

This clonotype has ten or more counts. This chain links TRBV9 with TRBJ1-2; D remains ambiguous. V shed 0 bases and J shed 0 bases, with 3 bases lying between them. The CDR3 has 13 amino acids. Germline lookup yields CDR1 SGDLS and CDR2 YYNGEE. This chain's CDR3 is CASSVEANYGYTF. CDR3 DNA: TGTGCCAGCAGCGTAGAAGCTAACTATGGCTACACCTTC.

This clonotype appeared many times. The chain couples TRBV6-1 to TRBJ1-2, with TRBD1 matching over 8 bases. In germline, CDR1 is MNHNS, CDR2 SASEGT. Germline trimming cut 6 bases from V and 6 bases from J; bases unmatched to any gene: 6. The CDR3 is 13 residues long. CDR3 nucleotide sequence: TGTGCCAGCAGACAACAGGGGGGAAATGGCTACACCTTC. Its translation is CASRQQGGNGYTF.

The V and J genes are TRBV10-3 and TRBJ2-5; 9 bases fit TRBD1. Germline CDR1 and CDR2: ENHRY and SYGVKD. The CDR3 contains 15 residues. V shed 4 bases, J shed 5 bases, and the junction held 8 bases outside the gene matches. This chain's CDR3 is CAISAGTGKGETQYF. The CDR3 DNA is TGTGCCATCAGTGCCGGGACAGGGAAGGGGGAGACCCAGTACTTC.

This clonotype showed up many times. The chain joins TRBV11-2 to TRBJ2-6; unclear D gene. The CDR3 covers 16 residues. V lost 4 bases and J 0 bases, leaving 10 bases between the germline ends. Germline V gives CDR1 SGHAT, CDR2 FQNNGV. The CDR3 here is CASSSPRASGANVLTF. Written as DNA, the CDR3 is TGTGCCAGCAGCTCCCCGAGAGCCTCTGGGGCCAACGTCCTGACTTTC.

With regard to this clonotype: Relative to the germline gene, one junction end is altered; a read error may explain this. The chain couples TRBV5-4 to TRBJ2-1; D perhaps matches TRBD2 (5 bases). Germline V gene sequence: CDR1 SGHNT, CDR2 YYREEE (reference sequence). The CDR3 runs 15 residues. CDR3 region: CASSTDSSSYNEPFF. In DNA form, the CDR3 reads TGTGCCAGCAGCACGGACTCAAGCTCCTACAATGAGCCGTTCTTC.

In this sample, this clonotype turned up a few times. For the CDR3, the DNA is TGTGCCAGCAGCGTAGATCGACAGGGATTTGGAAACACCATATATTTT. This codes for CASSVDRQGFGNTIYF. V and J are TRBV9 and TRBJ1-3; 7 bases fit TRBD1. This CDR3 contains 16 residues. Germline V gene data show CDR1 as SGDLS and CDR2 as YYNGEE. The V and J ends lost 0 bases and 3 bases, in that order; junction bases with no gene match: 6. The full variable domain, rest sourced from reference TRBV9 and TRBJ1-3, is DSGVTQTPKHLITATGQRVTLRCSPRSGDLSVYWYQQSLDQGLQFLIQYYNGEERAKGNILERFSAQQFPDLHSELNLSSLELGDSALYFCASSVDRQGFGNTIYFGEGSWLTVV.

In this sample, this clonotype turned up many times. For the CDR3, the DNA is TGCAGTGCTTCACACGAACAGGGATCTGGGGAGACCCAGTACTTC. It specifies CSASHEQGSGETQYF. The chain links TRBV20-1 to TRBJ2-5; D possibly corresponds to TRBD1 (6 bases). The CDR3 loop spans 15 amino acids. Germline CDR1 and CDR2: DFQATT and SNEGSKA (reference sequence). The V and J ends lost 5 bases and 5 bases respectively, with 21 bases between them.